The next 17 T cell receptor beta chains were all read from a single sample in a study of shared clonotypes between healthy human individuals. CD8 cells classed as naive were CD45RO-negative and positively selected for CCR7, excluding terminally differentiated effector memory CD45RA+ cells. Measured with immunoSEQ multiplex PCR; TCRdb has only the in-frame clones, and not every one. Here the sample spans hundreds of thousands of clones, about 92% being singletons. Sequencing input: naive CD8+ T cells sorted from blood. All receptors come from a man aged 25 to 45 in good health.

This chain links TRBV11-3 with TRBJ2-2; TRBD1 aligns across 7 bases. This CDR3 has 18 amino acids. Germline CDR1 SGHNT, CDR2 YENEEA. V shed 5 bases, J shed 3 bases, and the junction held 15 bases outside the gene matches. The CDR3 sequence is CASSAHRGLESDTGELFF. The CDR3 region has the DNA TGTGCCAGCAGCGCGCACAGGGGTCTGGAATCGGACACCGGGGAGCTGTTTTTT. Supplemented by reference TRBV11-3 and TRBJ2-2, the full variable domain reads EAGVVQSPRYKIIEKKQPVAFWCNPISGHNTLYWYLQNLGQGPELLIRYENEEAVDDSQLPKDRFSAERLKGVDSTLKIQPAELGDSAVYLCASSAHRGLESDTGELFFGEGSRLTVL.

V usage is TRBV7-3 and J usage is TRBJ2-1; TRBD2 might be the D (6 bases). The V gene's germline CDR1 is SGHTA and CDR2 FQGTGA. The CDR3 runs 14 residues. V shed 4 bases and J shed 0 bases, with 7 bases lying between them. DNA of the CDR3: TGTGCCAGCAGCTGGGACTCCTCCTACAATGAGCAGTTCTTC. Its translation is CASSWDSSYNEQFF. Filled out from reference TRBV7-3 and TRBJ2-1, the complete variable domain reads GAGVSQTPSNKVTEKGKYVELRCDPISGHTALYWYRQSLGQGPEFLIYFQGTGAADDSGLPNDRFFAVRPEGSVSTLKIQRTERGDSAVYLCASSWDSSYNEQFFGPGTRLTVL.

This chain joins TRBV5-1 and TRBJ2-1; 11 nucleotides line up with TRBD1. The CDR3 runs 18 residues. Trimming removed 6 bases from V and 5 bases from J; junction bases left unmatched: 16. Germline V lookup: CDR1 SGHRS, CDR2 YFSETQ. The CDR3 DNA sequence: TGCGCCAGCACCCGGACAGGGGGCTACGGAGGACTTAACAATGAGCAGTTCTTC. Its translation is CASTRTGGYGGLNNEQFF.

The chain employs TRBV27 and TRBJ2-7; no clear D gene. The CDR3 spans 17 residues. The germline CDR1 and CDR2 sequences are MNHEY and SMNVEV (reference sequence). Trimming took 8 bases from V and 1 from J, leaving 24 bases between them. This CDR3 reads CASCPISTLGLSYEQYF. The CDR3 DNA follows: TGTGCCAGCTGCCCCATATCAACGTTAGGTCTGTCCTACGAGCAGTACTTC.

The gene calls are TRBV11-2 and TRBJ2-5; no definite D call. Looked up from germline, CDR1 is SGHAT and CDR2 is FQNNGV. V shed 2 bases and J shed 3 bases, with 13 bases lying between them. The length of the CDR3 is 15 residues. The CDR3 nucleotides are TGTGCCAGCAGCTTATCCCCCAGCCACAAAGAGACCCAGTACTTC. It specifies CASSLSPSHKETQYF.

CDR3 in DNA: TGTGCCAGTAGCCATCCTTGGGGGGACAGGGGCGACGAGCAGTACTTC. Its protein product is CASSHPWGDRGDEQYF. The chain couples TRBV19 to TRBJ2-7; 10 positions match TRBD1. Trimming removed 6 bases from V and 5 bases from J; junction bases left unmatched: 13. CDR1 is LNHDA, CDR2 SQIVND, per germline (reference sequence). The CDR3 covers 16 residues.

Of note for this clone: Other nucleotide sequences in the sample specify the same CDR3. This chain joins TRBV7-9 and TRBJ2-7; D not resolved. Trimming left V 4 bases short and J 0 bases short, with 4 bases between. There are 12 residues in the CDR3. Looked up from germline, CDR1 is SEHNR and CDR2 is FQNEAQ (reference sequence). CDR3: CASSSTSYEQYF. The CDR3 nucleotides read TGTGCCAGCAGCTCGACCTCCTACGAGCAGTACTTC.

The V and J genes are TRBV27 and TRBJ2-7; D may match TRBD1 or TRBD2 (5 bases each). CDR1 and CDR2 (germline): MNHEY, SMNVEV (reference sequence). V lost 3 bases and J 6 bases, leaving 15 bases between the germline ends. CDR3 size: 14 residues. The CDR3 loop is CASSLGYGAPEQYF. The DNA of the CDR3 is TGTGCCAGCAGTTTGGGGTACGGGGCCCCCGAGCAGTACTTC.

V usage is TRBV4-2 and J usage is TRBJ2-7; 11 bases align to TRBD2. The CDR3 has 17 amino acids. V lost 0 bases to trimming and J lost 4 bases; unmatched junction nucleotides: 8. Germline assignment: CDR1 LGHNA and CDR2 YNFKEQ. CDR3 loop: CASSQETSGSGYYEQYF. In nucleotides, the CDR3 is TGTGCCAGCAGCCAAGAAACTAGCGGGAGTGGTTATTACGAGCAGTACTTC.

This clone was counted between two and nine times. This chain joins TRBV7-9 and TRBJ2-7, with D possibly being TRBD2 (6 bases). The CDR3 loop spans 13 amino acids. Trimming pared 5 bases from V and 3 bases from J, leaving 11 bases between. Looked up from germline, CDR1 is SEHNR and CDR2 is FQNEAQ (reference sequence). The CDR3 loop is CASSTSGDYEQYF. The DNA of the CDR3 is TGTGCCAGCAGCACGTCGGGGGACTACGAGCAGTACTTC.

The genes are TRBV5-6 and TRBJ2-6, with 7 nucleotides matching TRBD1. The CDR3 is made up of 13 amino acids. V shed 4 bases and J 10 bases; nucleotides not matched to a gene: 5. Germline V gene lookup returns CDR1 SGHDT and CDR2 YYEEEE. The CDR3 sequence is CASSRTGANVLTF. As DNA, the CDR3 is TGTGCCAGCAGCCGGACAGGCGCTAACGTCCTGACTTTC.

The chain has TRBV9 and TRBJ1-1, with D possibly matching TRBD1 (5 bases). The CDR3 covers 14 residues. The germline V and J ends were trimmed by 3 bases and 1 base, with 10 bases remaining between them. CDR1 is SGDLS, CDR2 YYNGEE, per germline. CDR3: CASSAETANTEAFF. In nucleotides, the CDR3 is TGTGCCAGCAGCGCTGAGACAGCGAACACTGAAGCTTTCTTT.

J is TRBJ1-1 and V is TRBV2; D is unclear. The germline V gene has CDR1 SNHLY and CDR2 FYNNEI. V lost 4 bases and J 6 bases, leaving 12 bases between the germline ends. The CDR3 runs 13 residues. The CDR3 loop is CASSAGDVAEAFF. CDR3 nucleotides: TGTGCCAGCAGTGCCGGGGATGTCGCTGAAGCTTTCTTT.

This rearrangement joins TRBV9 to TRBJ2-1, with TRBD1 identical over 8 bases. CDR1 SGDLS and CDR2 YYNGEE come from the germline V gene. This CDR3 is 15 amino acids long. J lost 6 bases, V lost 6 bases, and 11 bases had no gene match. The CDR3 DNA sequence: TGTGCCAGCACGTACCGGGACAGGACTTCCAATGAGCAGTTCTTC. This encodes CASTYRDRTSNEQFF.

V and J are TRBV7-2 and TRBJ1-3, with D maybe TRBD1 (6 bases). The CDR3 is made up of 19 amino acids. Germline V gene data show CDR1 as SGHTA and CDR2 as FQGNSA. The V end was cut by 0 bases, the J end by 0 bases, with 18 bases between. The CDR3 loop reads CASSLAGERQAVSGNTIYF. CDR3 nucleotides: TGTGCCAGCAGCTTAGCCGGGGAACGACAGGCAGTCTCTGGAAACACCATATATTTT. The full variable domain, completed using reference TRBV7-2 and TRBJ1-3, is GAGVSQSPSNKVTEKGKDVELRCDPISGHTALYWYRQSLGQGLEFLIYFQGNSAPDKSGLPSDRFSAERTGGSVSTLTIQRTQQEDSAVYLCASSLAGERQAVSGNTIYFGEGSWLTVV.

The rearrangement links TRBV29-1 to TRBJ2-7, with D perhaps being TRBD1 or TRBD2 (7 bases each). The length of the CDR3 is 15 residues. V was pared by 2 bases and J by 6 bases, with 20 bases between. Per germline, CDR1 SQVTM and CDR2 ANQGSEA. In DNA form, the CDR3 reads TGCAGCGTTGAAAGCGGGACAGAGTACCTGGGCGAGCAGTACTTC. It specifies CSVESGTEYLGEQYF.

J is TRBJ2-3 and V is TRBV5-6; TRBD2 is a possible D gene (6 bases). Germline assignment: CDR1 SGHDT and CDR2 YYEEEE. CDR3 length: 15 residues. V gave up 7 bases and J gave up 4 bases, with 19 bases separating them. This CDR3 is CASGEAGFNPDTQYF. CDR3 sequence (DNA): TGTGCCAGCGGAGAAGCGGGCTTCAACCCAGATACGCAGTATTTT.